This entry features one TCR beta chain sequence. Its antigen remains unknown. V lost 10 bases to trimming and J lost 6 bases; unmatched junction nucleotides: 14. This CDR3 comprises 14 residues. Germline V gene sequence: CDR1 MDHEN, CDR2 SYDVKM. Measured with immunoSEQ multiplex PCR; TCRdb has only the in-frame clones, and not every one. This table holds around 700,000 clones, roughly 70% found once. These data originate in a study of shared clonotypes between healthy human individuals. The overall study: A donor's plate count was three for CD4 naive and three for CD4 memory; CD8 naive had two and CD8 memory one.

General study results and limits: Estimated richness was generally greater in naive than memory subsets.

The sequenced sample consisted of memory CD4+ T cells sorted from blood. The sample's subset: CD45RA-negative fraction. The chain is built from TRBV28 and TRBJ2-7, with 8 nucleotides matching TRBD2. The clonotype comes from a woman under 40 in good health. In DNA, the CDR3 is TGTGCCACCCTCCGGTCAGGCGGGAGGTTCGAGCAGTACTTC. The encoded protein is CATLRSGGRFEQYF.